This T cell receptor beta chain was observed in a study of T cells in pancreatic ductal adenocarcinoma. Selected pancreatic ductal adenocarcinoma patients had undergone surgery without neoadjuvant therapy. The method was immunoSEQ multiplex PCR; TCRdb's version includes in-frame clones alone and lacks a portion of them. The sample consists of over 100,000 clones, 90% to 95% of them appearing once. Losses at the gene ends were 4 bases for V and 7 bases for J; bases not matched to a gene: 9. The CDR3 sequence is 14 residues long. Germline V gene lookup returns CDR1 SGHRS and CDR2 YFSETQ. The rearrangement joins TRBV5-1 to TRBJ2-5, with 8 bases identical to TRBD2. Sequencing input: PBMCs. The clonotype comes from a human donor with pancreatic ductal adenocarcinoma. The CDR3 region has the DNA TGCGCCAGCAGCCCAGGACTAGCCGGTGGGACCCAGTACTTC. It translates to CASSPGLAGGTQYF.